This T cell receptor beta chain was profiled in a study of blood T cells in healthy people across ages. A sample-barcoded 5' primer and a J-beta primer mix were used in a second PCR of roughly 6 to 11 cycles. Each cDNA molecule received a tag from a template-switch adaptor that had 12 random nucleotides. TCRdb independently ran MiXCR on the 5' RACE reads; one entry per CDR3 protein. The data show hundreds of thousands of distinct CDR3 sequences, around 62% seen once. There are 15 residues in the CDR3. CDR1 is MNHEY and CDR2 is SVGAGI in the germline V gene. The germline V and J ends were trimmed by 0 bases and 5 bases, with 11 bases remaining between them. Researchers report isolating at least 6 million PBMCs per sample.

This clonotype was obtained from a man aged 30 to 39 in good health. The V and J genes are TRBV6-5 and TRBJ2-1, with a possible D match to TRBD1 (6 bases). Input material: blood. The CDR3 sequence is CASSYSSEGDNEQFF. The DNA of the CDR3 is TGTGCCAGCAGTTACTCGAGCGAGGGGGACAATGAGCAGTTCTTC.